These 28 T cell receptor beta chains originate from one sample sequenced in a study of T cells expressing NK-cell markers. From its re-call of the 5' RACE reads, TCRdb lists each CDR3 protein once, without DNA. The sample has some 460,000 distinct CDR3 sequences. The sequenced material came from blood T cells: a sorted CD56 or NKG2C T cell subset, CD4+ or CD8+ T cells, or bulk PBMC T cells (not recorded which). These receptors were obtained from a woman aged 50 to 60 in good health.

The chain couples TRBV7-6 to TRBJ1-1; the TCRdb call, TRBD1, lacks DNA for checking. CDR1 is SGHVS and CDR2 is FNYEAQ in the germline V gene. The CDR3 is 15 residues long. The CDR3 here is CASSLWTESNTEAFF.

The chain couples TRBV30 to TRBJ2-1; TCRdb selects TRBD2, and the lack of DNA leaves this call unchecked. Germline lookup yields CDR1 GTSNPN and CDR2 SVGIG (reference sequence). There are 14 residues in the CDR3. This CDR3 reads CAWSVSGRSNEQFF. The whole variable domain, remainder taken from reference TRBV30 and TRBJ2-1, is SQTIHQWPATLVQPVGSPLSLECTVEGTSNPNLYWYRQAAGRGLQLLFYSVGIGQISSEVPQNLSASRPQDRQFILSSKKLLLSDSGFYLCAWSVSGRSNEQFFGPGTRLTVL.

The rearrangement uses TRBV12-3 or TRBV12-4 and TRBJ1-2. The CDR3 loop spans 13 amino acids. CDR3 loop: CASSFRQLYGYTF.

The V call is TRBV24-1, the J call TRBJ2-7; the TCRdb call, TRBD1, lacks DNA for checking. From germline, CDR1 is KGHDR and CDR2 SFDVKD. The CDR3 loop spans 13 amino acids. The CDR3 sequence: CATSASGGYEQYF.

This chain connects TRBV11-3 to TRBJ2-1. The CDR3 is made up of 15 amino acids. Germline V gives CDR1 SGHNT, CDR2 YENEEA. The CDR3 sequence is CASSLLVGSYNEQFF.

The chain is built from TRBV5-1 and TRBJ2-1; TCRdb selects TRBD2, and the lack of DNA leaves this call unchecked. CDR1 SGHRS and CDR2 YFSETQ come from the germline V gene. This CDR3 has 15 amino acids. CDR3: CASSQAGGSYNEQFF.

The V gene is TRBV12-3 or TRBV12-4, the J gene TRBJ1-4; the D call of TRBD1 rests on TCRdb alone, since no DNA is present to check it. The CDR3 loop spans 15 amino acids. This CDR3 reads CASSRQGGPIDKLFF.

This chain links TRBV27 with TRBJ1-2. CDR1 and CDR2 (germline): MNHEY, SMNVEV (reference sequence). The CDR3 is 15 residues long. The CDR3 here is CASSSLQTAIYGYTF.

The V and J genes are TRBV20-1 and TRBJ1-5; TCRdb names TRBD1, which stays unverified in the absence of DNA. CDR3 length: 12 residues. Germline values: CDR1 DFQATT, CDR2 SNEGSKA (reference sequence). CDR3: CSAGQENQPQHF.

The rearrangement links TRBV19 to TRBJ2-1. The CDR3 totals 13 residues. The germline CDR1 and CDR2 sequences are LNHDA and SQIVND (reference sequence). The CDR3 protein is CASSIFGSNEQFF.

The chain carries TRBV11-2 and TRBJ2-1. The length of the CDR3 is 14 residues. The germline CDR1 and CDR2 sequences are SGHAT and FQNNGV. CDR3: CASSFFTTENEQFF.

The chain has TRBV5-1 and TRBJ1-1; TCRdb's D call, TRBD1, is unchecked because there is no DNA. The CDR3 is made up of 15 amino acids. Germline V gives CDR1 SGHRS, CDR2 YFSETQ. The CDR3 sequence is CASRSMGQGNTEAFF.

The chain combines TRBV29-1 with TRBJ2-2. The CDR3 totals 13 residues. Per germline, CDR1 SQVTM and CDR2 ANQGSEA. CDR3 sequence: CSVGGLIPGELFF.

This rearrangement joins TRBV5-5 to TRBJ2-5; TCRdb indicates TRBD2, and absent DNA this call remains unverified. This CDR3 region has 16 residues. CDR1 is SGHKS, CDR2 YYEKEE, per germline (reference sequence). The CDR3 region is CASSPQYLAGAETQYF.

The V and J genes are TRBV7-9 and TRBJ2-7; the D call of TRBD2 rests on TCRdb alone, since no DNA is present to check it. CDR3 size: 14 residues. CDR1 is SEHNR, CDR2 FQNEAQ, per germline (reference sequence). The chain's CDR3 is CASSHLAGAGEQYF.

The CDR3 protein is CASSFAGIATNEKLFF. The V gene is TRBV11-3, the J gene TRBJ1-4. The CDR3 length is 16 residues. Germline values: CDR1 SGHNT, CDR2 YENEEA. Full variable domain (missing parts from reference TRBV11-3 and TRBJ1-4): EAGVVQSPRYKIIEKKQPVAFWCNPISGHNTLYWYLQNLGQGPELLIRYENEEAVDDSQLPKDRFSAERLKGVDSTLKIQPAELGDSAVYLCASSFAGIATNEKLFFGSGTQLSVL.

This rearrangement joins TRBV9 to TRBJ2-1; with no DNA, the TCRdb D assignment of TRBD2 cannot be verified. The CDR3 spans 15 residues. Germline V gene data show CDR1 as SGDLS and CDR2 as YYNGEE. The CDR3: CASSVDWNLYNEQFF.

The chain joins TRBV7-9 to TRBJ2-1; lacking DNA, the TRBD2 call made by TCRdb goes unchecked. The CDR3 consists of 16 residues. From germline, CDR1 is SEHNR and CDR2 FQNEAQ (reference sequence). The CDR3 spells CASSLEVAGSYNEQFF. Full variable domain (outside the CDR3, taken from reference TRBV7-9 and TRBJ2-1): DTGVSQNPRHKITKRGQNVTFRCDPISEHNRLYWYRQTLGQGPEFLTYFQNEAQLEKSRLLSDRFSAERPKGSFSTLEIQRTEQGDSAMYLCASSLEVAGSYNEQFFGPGTRLTVL.

The chain employs TRBV10-3 and TRBJ2-5; the TCRdb D gene call, TRBD1, has no DNA to confirm it. CDR3 size: 15 residues. In germline, CDR1 is ENHRY, CDR2 SYGVKD. Here the CDR3 reads CAISVQQGVVETQYF.

This CDR3 reads CASSRVVGQGSKNIQYF. The gene calls are TRBV2 and TRBJ2-4; the D gene TCRdb calls, TRBD1, cannot be checked with no DNA. Germline V gene sequence: CDR1 SNHLY, CDR2 FYNNEI. The CDR3 loop spans 17 amino acids.

The chain has TRBV29-1 and TRBJ2-1. There are 13 residues in the CDR3. Germline CDR1 SQVTM, CDR2 ANQGSEA. This chain's CDR3 is CSGTRTSYNEQFF.

CDR3 in amino acids: CASSFGRSNEKLFF. The chain recombines TRBV7-2 with TRBJ1-4. CDR1 and CDR2 (germline): SGHTA, FQGNSA. The CDR3 has 14 residues.

The chain carries TRBV12-3 or TRBV12-4 and TRBJ2-5; the D call of TRBD2 rests on TCRdb alone, since no DNA is present to check it. This CDR3 has 15 residues. CDR3 amino acids: CASSPWALGEETQYF.

The CDR3 region is CASRPLAGEAEQFF. The chain has TRBV12-3 or TRBV12-4 and TRBJ2-1; the D gene TCRdb calls, TRBD2, cannot be checked with no DNA. This CDR3 is 14 amino acids long.

This chain connects TRBV18 to TRBJ2-3. Germline V lookup: CDR1 KGHSH, CDR2 LQKENI. The CDR3 totals 14 residues. The CDR3 loop reads CASSPVRNTDTQYF.

The chain uses TRBV7-9 and TRBJ2-3; the TCRdb D gene call, TRBD2, has no DNA to confirm it. Germline lookup yields CDR1 SEHNR and CDR2 FQNEAQ (reference sequence). CDR3 size: 18 residues. CDR3: CASSPQLAGASFTDTQYF.

The chain combines TRBV4-1 with TRBJ2-7; TCRdb reports TRBD1, a call that lacks DNA to check it against. Germline assignment: CDR1 MGHRA and CDR2 YSYEKL. This CDR3 contains 17 residues. The CDR3 is CASSQPGQGRNSYEQYF.

The chain uses TRBV6-5 and TRBJ1-1. The CDR3 contains 15 residues. Looked up from germline, CDR1 is MNHEY and CDR2 is SVGAGI. The CDR3 sequence is CASSSWLGFGTEAFF.